The rows below give T cell receptor beta chains drawn from one sample of a study of blood T cell repertoires in COVID-19. Profiling relied on immunoSEQ multiplex PCR, and the TCRdb table lists in-frame clones only, not all of them. The sample has around 140,000 clones, approximately 86% seen once. The material sequenced was peripheral blood. The receptors were gathered from a woman aged 55-70 years with acute or convalescent COVID-19. CDR3s include the opening cysteine and the closing phenylalanine or tryptophan. A D gene is named only where the DNA matches it firmly. Clone size is given for some rows only: seen once, a few or many times, or a class if the clone is expanded.

>TRBD2|TRBV19|.|TRBJ2-1
CASSISRTSGGLSSYNEQFF
TGTGCCAGTAGTATATCTCGGACTAGCGGGGGCCTTAGCTCCTACAATGAGCAGTTCTTC
>TRBD2|TRBV9|.|TRBJ2-1
CASSAGGLQQFF
TGTGCCAGCAGCGCGGGGGGGCTTCAGCAGTTCTTC
>TRBD1|TRBV6-1|.|TRBJ1-2
CASREVTGVGFGYTF
TGTGCCAGCAGGGAAGTGACAGGGGTGGGGTTTGGCTACACCTTC
>TRBD1|TRBV3-1/TRBV3-2|.|TRBJ1-5
CASSQDRGTGVRSRPQHF
TGTGCCAGCAGCCAAGACCGTGGGACAGGGGTTAGATCTCGGCCCCAGCATTTT
>.|TRBV2|.|TRBJ2-1
CASRREPARSYNEQFF
TGTGCCAGCAGGAGGGAGCCGGCCCGCTCCTACAATGAGCAGTTCTTC
>.|TRBV15|.|TRBJ2-2
CATSRSAGVRNTGELFF
TGTGCCACCAGCAGATCGGCGGGTGTAAGGAACACCGGGGAGCTGTTTTTT
>.|TRBV11-1|.|TRBJ1-1
CASSPSRVNTEAFF
TGTGCCAGCAGTCCCAGCCGGGTGAACACTGAAGCTTTCTTT
>TRBD1|TRBV5-6|.|TRBJ1-1
CASSLGTAHTEAFF
TGTGCCAGCAGCCTAGGGACAGCACATACTGAAGCTTTCTTT
>.|TRBV12-3/TRBV12-4|.|TRBJ1-1
CASSQGNEAFF
TGTGCCAGCAGCCAGGGGAATGAAGCTTTCTTT
>.|TRBV19|.|TRBJ1-3
CASSIRDIGVGGNTIYF
TGTGCCAGTAGTATCCGGGACATAGGGGTCGGAGGAAACACCATATATTTT
>.|TRBV3-1/TRBV3-2|.|TRBJ2-5
CASSQEVTSLQTQYF
TGTGCCAGCAGCCAAGAGGTAACTAGCCTACAGACCCAGTACTTC
>.|TRBV5-1|.|TRBJ2-2
CASSLSETGELFF
TGCGCCAGCAGCTTGTCAGAAACCGGGGAGCTGTTTTTT
>.|TRBV2|.|TRBJ2-7
CASSEPTNKQDPGSEQYF
TGTGCCAGCAGTGAGCCCACAAACAAACAGGACCCCGGTTCCGAGCAGTACTTC
>.|TRBV11-3|.|TRBJ1-1
CASSLVGGANTEAFF
TGTGCCAGCAGCTTAGTAGGGGGGGCGAACACTGAAGCTTTCTTT
>.|TRBV19|.|TRBJ1-1
CASTDGPRNTEAFF
TGTGCCAGTACAGATGGCCCTAGGAACACTGAAGCTTTCTTT
>TRBD1|TRBV9|.|TRBJ1-5
CASSIGTEGQPQHF
TGTGCCAGCAGCATAGGGACAGAGGGTCAGCCCCAGCATTTT
>.|TRBV4-3|.|TRBJ1-2
CASSLDRGGSAYGYTF
TGCGCCAGCAGCCTCGATAGGGGGGGGAGCGCCTATGGCTACACCTTC
>TRBD2|TRBV3-1/TRBV3-2|.|TRBJ2-1
CASSQDVASGGNEQFF
TGTGCCAGCAGCCAAGATGTAGCTAGCGGGGGGAATGAGCAGTTCTTC
>.|TRBV12-3/TRBV12-4|.|TRBJ1-2
CASSLGRNYGYTF
TGTGCCAGCAGTTTGGGCCGAAACTATGGCTACACCTTC
>.|TRBV6-5|.|TRBJ1-2
CAHRANYGYTF
TGTGCCCACAGGGCTAACTATGGCTACACCTTC
>TRBD1|TRBV6-6|.|TRBJ1-3
CASSSGTGAGNTIYF
TGTGCCAGCAGTTCCGGGACAGGGGCCGGAAACACCATATATTTT
>.|TRBV20-1|.|TRBJ1-1
CSAKHTEAFF
TGCAGTGCTAAGCACACTGAAGCTTTCTTT
>TRBD1|TRBV28|.|TRBJ1-5
CASRMTGQGASQPQHF
TGTGCCAGCAGAATGACGGGACAGGGAGCTTCTCAGCCCCAGCATTTT
>TRBD1|TRBV10-3|.|TRBJ1-5
CAISEQGLSNQPQHF
TGTGCCATCAGTGAACAGGGGCTTAGCAATCAGCCCCAGCATTTT
>TRBD1|TRBV7-9|.|TRBJ1-1
CASSLADRGRKYTEAFF
TGTGCCAGCAGCTTAGCGGACAGGGGGCGAAAGTACACTGAAGCTTTCTTT
>.|TRBV7-2|once|TRBJ2-1
CASSHQGNLPYNEQFF
TGTGCCAGCAGCCACCAGGGGAACTTGCCCTACAATGAGCAGTTCTTC
>TRBD1|TRBV28|.|TRBJ2-5
CASSSGQGQETQYF
TGTGCCAGCAGTTCCGGACAGGGTCAAGAGACCCAGTACTTC
>.|TRBV27|.|TRBJ2-4
CASSLGLGKNIQYF
TGTGCCAGCAGTCTCGGACTGGGCAAAAACATTCAGTACTTC
>.|TRBV4-2|.|TRBJ2-3
CASSQETGGTDTQYF
TGTGCCAGCAGCCAAGAGACGGGGGGCACAGATACGCAGTATTTT
>TRBD2|TRBV10-1|once|TRBJ2-1
CASSYLAGSVSEQFF
TGCGCCAGCAGCTATCTAGCGGGGTCAGTGAGTGAGCAGTTCTTC
>TRBD1|TRBV6-2/TRBV6-3|.|TRBJ1-2
CASSSSDRGHSGYTF
TGTGCCAGCAGTTCCAGCGACAGGGGGCATTCAGGCTACACCTTC
>.|TRBV7-9|.|TRBJ2-1
CASSLYSGSSYNEQFF
TGTGCCAGCAGCTTATATTCGGGGAGCTCCTACAATGAGCAGTTCTTC